The sequence of this TCR beta chain was determined in a study of regulatory and conventional T cells in RAG deficiency. Study-wide results and limits: Omenn syndrome and CID/AS patients had around 100-fold fewer unique Treg TCR beta sequences, versus around 10-fold elsewhere. In Omenn syndrome, sorted "Tregs" may be peripherally activated cells. In Omenn syndrome, Treg and Tconv repertoires overlapped >75%.

Trimming pared 2 bases from V and 3 bases from J, leaving 2 bases between. The CDR3 consists of 11 residues. CDR1 and CDR2 from the germline V gene are KGHSH and LQKENI. With regard to this clone: Its antigen is undetermined.

Clones were read by immunoSEQ multiplex PCR, and TCRdb kept only the in-frame ones, dropping some. The sample has 20,000 to 25,000 clones; about 92% are singletons. The sorted conventional CD4+ T cells were CD25-low and CD127-high, with genomic DNA sequenced. These records were also assigned to another study, of regulatory T cells. This second study notes: Primers: 52 TRBV forward and 13 TRBJ reverse. Patient repertoires had restricted TRB V-J pairs and skewed V and J usage, most in Tregs.

This clonotype originated in a human donor in good health. The chain couples TRBV18 to TRBJ2-7; no clear D gene. Sequenced sample: CD4+ T cells sorted from blood. The CDR3, as DNA: TGTGCCAGCTCACCAAACTACGAGCAGTACTTC. Its translation is CASSPNYEQYF.